The TCR beta chain described here comes from a study of T cell responses to AZD1222 COVID-19 vaccine. Study outcomes and limitations: Regions 160-218 and 743-854 dominated among vaccine-associated CD4 TCRs spanning spike.

The CDR3 runs 12 residues. V was cut by 3 bases and J by 9 bases, with 10 bases left in between. The germline V gene encodes CDR1 SGHDT and CDR2 YYEEEE. Assay used: immunoSEQ multiplex PCR; TCRdb lists only in-frame clones, some missing. Among under 200,000 clones listed, around 93% were seen once. On this clone itself: Its specificity is not known.

The sequenced sample was peripheral blood, obtained on day 0 of AZD1222 vaccination. This sequence was found in an adult in good health. The rearrangement uses TRBV5-6 and TRBJ1-5; D is ambiguous. As DNA, the CDR3 is TGTGCCAGCAGCTCAATCGGGCGGCCCCAGCATTTT. It codes for CASSSIGRPQHF.